The clone carrying this T cell receptor (beta chain) occurred many times. This record comes from a study of early T cells in non-severe SARS-CoV-2 infection. The overall study: The authors sequenced bulk RNA from unsorted whole blood, leaving chains unpaired.

Attachment of unique molecular identifiers was made to individual cDNA molecules. TCRdb fed the 5' RACE reads into MiXCR, producing one record per CDR3 protein. This sample carries around 25,000 distinct CDR3 sequences, nearly 5% of them seen once, and the ten largest clones take 5% to 8%. Germline CDR1 reads SGHNT; CDR2 reads YYREEE (reference sequence). Trimming left V 1 base short and J 3 bases short, with 11 bases between. The CDR3 is 15 amino acids. The chain employs TRBV5-4 and TRBJ2-1, with D hard to call. The specimen sequenced was whole blood. The TCR was taken from an adult who was a healthcare worker with PCR-confirmed SARS-CoV-2 infection or an uninfected control (not recorded which). CDR3 coding DNA: TGTGCCAGCAGCTTGAACTCACAGATCTACAATGAGCAGTTCTTC. Its translation is CASSLNSQIYNEQFF.